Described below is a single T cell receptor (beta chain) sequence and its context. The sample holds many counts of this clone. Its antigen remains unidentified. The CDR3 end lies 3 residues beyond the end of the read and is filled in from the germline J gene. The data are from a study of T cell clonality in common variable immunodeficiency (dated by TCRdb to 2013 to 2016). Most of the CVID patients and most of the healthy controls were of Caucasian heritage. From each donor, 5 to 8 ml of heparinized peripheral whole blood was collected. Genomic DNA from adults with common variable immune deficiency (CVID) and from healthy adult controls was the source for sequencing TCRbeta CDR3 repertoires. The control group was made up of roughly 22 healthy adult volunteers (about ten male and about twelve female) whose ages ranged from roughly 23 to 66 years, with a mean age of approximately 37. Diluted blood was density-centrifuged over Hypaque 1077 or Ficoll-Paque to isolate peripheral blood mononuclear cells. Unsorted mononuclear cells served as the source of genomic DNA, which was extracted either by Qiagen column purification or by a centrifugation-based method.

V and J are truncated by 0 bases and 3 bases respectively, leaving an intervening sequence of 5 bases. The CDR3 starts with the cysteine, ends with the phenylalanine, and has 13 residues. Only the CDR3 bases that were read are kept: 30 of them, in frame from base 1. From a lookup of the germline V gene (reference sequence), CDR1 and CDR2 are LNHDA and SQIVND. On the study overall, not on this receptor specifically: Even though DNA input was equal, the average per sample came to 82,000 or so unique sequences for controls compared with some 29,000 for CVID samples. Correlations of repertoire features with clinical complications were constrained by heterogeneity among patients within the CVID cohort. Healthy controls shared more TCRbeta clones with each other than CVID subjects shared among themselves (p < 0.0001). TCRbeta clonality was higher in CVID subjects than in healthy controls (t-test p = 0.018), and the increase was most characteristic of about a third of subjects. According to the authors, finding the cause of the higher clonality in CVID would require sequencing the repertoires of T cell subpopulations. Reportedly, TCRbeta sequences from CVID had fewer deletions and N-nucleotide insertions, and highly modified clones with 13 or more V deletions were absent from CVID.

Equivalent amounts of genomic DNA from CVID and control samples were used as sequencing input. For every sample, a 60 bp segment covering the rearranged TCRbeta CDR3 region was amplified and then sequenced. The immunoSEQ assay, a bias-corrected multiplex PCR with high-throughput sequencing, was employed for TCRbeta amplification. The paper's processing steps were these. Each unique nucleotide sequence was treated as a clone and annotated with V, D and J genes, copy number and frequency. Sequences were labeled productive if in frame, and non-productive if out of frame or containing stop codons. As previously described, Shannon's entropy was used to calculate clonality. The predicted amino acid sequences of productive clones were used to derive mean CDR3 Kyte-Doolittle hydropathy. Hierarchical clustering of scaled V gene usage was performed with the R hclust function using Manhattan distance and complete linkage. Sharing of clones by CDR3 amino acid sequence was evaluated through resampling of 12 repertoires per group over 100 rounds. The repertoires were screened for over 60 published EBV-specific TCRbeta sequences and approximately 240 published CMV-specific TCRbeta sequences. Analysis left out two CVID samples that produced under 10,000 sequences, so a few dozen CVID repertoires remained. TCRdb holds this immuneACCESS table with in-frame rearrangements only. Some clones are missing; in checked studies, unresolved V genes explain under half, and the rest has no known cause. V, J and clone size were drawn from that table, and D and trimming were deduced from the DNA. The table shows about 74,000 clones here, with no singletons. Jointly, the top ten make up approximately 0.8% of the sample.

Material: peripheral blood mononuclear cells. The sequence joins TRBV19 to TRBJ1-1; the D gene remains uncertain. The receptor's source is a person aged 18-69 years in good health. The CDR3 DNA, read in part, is TGTGCCAGTAGTATAGACGGGTACACTGAA. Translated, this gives CASSIDGYTE. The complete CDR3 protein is CASSIDGYTEAFF.